This T cell receptor beta chain came from a study of T-cell reconstitution after alpha-beta-depleted transplantation in children. Study results and limitations: Several hundred rapidly expanded clones from non-depleted graft cells reportedly supplied alpha-beta T cells about two months post-transplant.

Preparing the TCRbeta library involved the use of unique molecular identifiers. Via MiXCR, TCRdb re-called the PCR reads, giving one row per CDR3 protein. The sample contains approximately 230,000 distinct CDR3 sequences, under 30% of which appear only once. This CDR3 spans 11 amino acids. Germline V CDR1 and CDR2: SQVTM, ANQGSEA. Trimming removed 1 base at V and 7 bases at J, with 8 bases between. Regarding this clonotype: Its specificity is unknown.

The V gene is TRBV29-1, the J gene TRBJ2-7; no definite D call. The input for sequencing was PBMCs, taken before TCRalphabeta/CD19-depleted stem cell transplant. The sequence was collected from a girl aged 2-9 years with Fanconi anemia, due to receive a stem cell transplant. CDR3 DNA: TGCAGCGTTGAAGTAATGAGAGAGCAGTACTTC. Protein product: CSVEVMREQYF.